This is a list of T cell receptor beta chains from one sample in a study of cytomegalovirus exposure and HLA in healthy donors. Assay: immunoSEQ multiplex PCR; the TCRdb copy retains only in-frame clones and omits some. Of about 300,000 clones in the sample, 86% were seen once. The sample consisted of PBMCs. Receptor source: a man aged 35-49 years in good health and CMV-seropositive. The CDR3 runs from the conserved cysteine through the conserved F or W.

cdr3_length: 15; v_call: TRBV4-1; j_call: TRBJ1-4; cdr3_aa: CASSQEGRVNEKLFF
cdr3_length: 16; v_call: TRBV5-1; j_call: TRBJ2-2; cdr3_aa: CASSFDWTGATGELFF
cdr3_length: 17; v_call: TRBV15; j_call: TRBJ2-7; cdr3_aa: CATSRETSSGSSYEQYF
cdr3_length: 17; v_call: TRBV4-2; j_call: TRBJ2-2; cdr3_aa: CASSLGLAGGSGGELFF
cdr3_length: 14; v_call: TRBV2; j_call: TRBJ1-5; cdr3_aa: CASSEMGAYQPQHF
cdr3_length: 14; v_call: TRBV2; j_call: TRBJ1-2; cdr3_aa: CASTEPGNIYGYTF
cdr3_length: 13; v_call: TRBV7-9; j_call: TRBJ1-1; cdr3_aa: CASSLEQVTEAFF
cdr3_length: 14; v_call: TRBV6-6; j_call: TRBJ1-1; cdr3_aa: CASSYGGMNTEAFF
cdr3_length: 15; v_call: TRBV27; j_call: TRBJ2-7; cdr3_aa: CASSLSSGLSYEQYF
cdr3_length: 14; v_call: TRBV7-8; j_call: TRBJ1-1; cdr3_aa: CASSGDRWVTEAFF
cdr3_length: 14; v_call: TRBV27; j_call: TRBJ1-5; cdr3_aa: CASSFLGLREPQHF
cdr3_length: 8; v_call: TRBV29-1; j_call: TRBJ2-4; cdr3_aa: CSGDRVNF
cdr3_length: 17; v_call: TRBV28; j_call: TRBJ2-3; cdr3_aa: CASSLVGLAEASDTQYF
cdr3_length: 15; v_call: TRBV2; j_call: .; cdr3_aa: CASSFDRLPTYEQYF
cdr3_length: 15; v_call: TRBV29-1; j_call: TRBJ2-3; cdr3_aa: CSVEDRSGGPDTQYF
cdr3_length: 15; v_call: TRBV19; j_call: TRBJ2-7; cdr3_aa: CASSTRTGRSYEQYF
cdr3_length: 16; v_call: TRBV9; j_call: TRBJ2-2; cdr3_aa: CASSVWTGGRTGELFF
cdr3_length: 15; v_call: TRBV5-1; j_call: TRBJ2-7; cdr3_aa: CASSLAAGVGHEQYF
cdr3_length: 16; v_call: TRBV5-4; j_call: TRBJ1-2; cdr3_aa: CASSFRTMGTNYGYTF
cdr3_length: 14; v_call: TRBV2; j_call: TRBJ2-3; cdr3_aa: CASSGGLSTDTQYF
cdr3_length: 15; v_call: TRBV7-8; j_call: TRBJ1-4; cdr3_aa: CASSPNRPTNEKLFF
cdr3_length: 13; v_call: TRBV28; j_call: TRBJ2-1; cdr3_aa: CASTQARYNEQFF
cdr3_length: 14; v_call: TRBV5-1; j_call: TRBJ2-7; cdr3_aa: CASSFGPGTDEQYF
cdr3_length: 13; v_call: TRBV28; j_call: TRBJ1-3; cdr3_aa: CASSKRAGNTIYF
cdr3_length: 17; v_call: TRBV10-3; j_call: TRBJ2-1; cdr3_aa: CAISESLARQGSNEQFF